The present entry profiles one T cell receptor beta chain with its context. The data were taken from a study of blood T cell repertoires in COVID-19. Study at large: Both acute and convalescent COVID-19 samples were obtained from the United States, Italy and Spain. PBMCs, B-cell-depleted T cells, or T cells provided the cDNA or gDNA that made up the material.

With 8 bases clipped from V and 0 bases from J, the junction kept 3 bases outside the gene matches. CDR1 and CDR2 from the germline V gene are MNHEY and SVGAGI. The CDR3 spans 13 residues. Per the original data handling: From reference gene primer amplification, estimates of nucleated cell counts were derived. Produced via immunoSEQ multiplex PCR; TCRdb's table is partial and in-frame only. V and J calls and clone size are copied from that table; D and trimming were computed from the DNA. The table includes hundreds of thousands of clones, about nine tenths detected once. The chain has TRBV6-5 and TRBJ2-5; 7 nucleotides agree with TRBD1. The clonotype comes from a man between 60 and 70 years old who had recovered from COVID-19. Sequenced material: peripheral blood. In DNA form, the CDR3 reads TGTGCCAGCCAGGACAGGAACCAAGAGACCCAGTACTTC. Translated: CASQDRNQETQYF.